This TCR delta chain was recovered during a study of γδ T cells in repeated Plasmodium falciparum infection. Study context: Malaria-naive adults were infected with P. falciparum NF54 four times over roughly 620 days.

TCRdb called clones from the multiplex PCR reads again using CATT. The table has 85,000 to 95,000 delta-chain clones, under 1.5% seen once. A remark on this clone: Its specificity is unknown. TCRdb assigns this DNA the protein of a much larger clone, which departs from its translation at residue 19; this likely reflects a read error, and the protein shown comes from translating the DNA.

Regarding the study as a whole: One small rural Malian village, predominantly a single ethnic group, supplied the cohort.

The sequenced sample consisted of gamma-delta T cells from blood. The receptor's source is a pool of human donors (malaria-infected and uninfected, not separated).

CDR3 protein: CALGGHPFPFRYDYYQLYFLGDPSPPRLIF. The DNA for the CDR3 is TGTGCTCTTGGGGGACATCCTTTCCCTTTCCGTTACGACTATTACCAATTATATTTTCTGGGGGATCCATCTCCTCCGCGGCTCATCTTT. Here the V gene is TRDV1, but the J gene went uncalled; the DNA was not used to check the table's D call, TRDD3. This CDR3 contains 30 residues. Germline V gene data show CDR1 as TSWWSYY and CDR2 as QGS.